This T cell receptor beta chain was recovered during a study of blood T cell repertoires in COVID-19. This CDR3 comprises 12 residues. The germline gives CDR1 MNHEY, CDR2 SVGEGT. V shed 5 bases and J 13 bases; nucleotides not matched to a gene: 9. Methods used by the authors: The authors estimated nucleated cell counts from reference gene primer amplification. The table came from immunoSEQ multiplex PCR; TCRdb's copy has only in-frame clones and leaves some out. For V, J and clone size, that table is used; D and trimming come from the DNA. This table holds a few hundred thousand clones, 70% to 90% found once. Membership in each cohort depended on participant-reported clinical history. Recovery meant two consecutive negative NP/OP PCR tests, professional clearance, or resolved symptoms.

This chain uses TRBV6-2 or TRBV6-3 with TRBJ2-3; 7 bases are shared with TRBD2. This receptor was obtained from a woman aged 30 to 39 who had recovered from COVID-19. The source material was PBMCs or T cells enriched from blood (not recorded which). The CDR3 DNA is TGTGCCAGCAGTCCCCCAGGTGGGGGGGAGTATTTT. This sequence encodes CASSPPGGGEYF.